This T cell receptor (beta chain) was sequenced for a study of breast tumors, draining lymph nodes, adjacent tissues. There are 16 residues in the CDR3. Germline V gene lookup returns CDR1 DFQATT and CDR2 SNEGSKA (reference sequence). MiXCR was run by TCRdb on the multiplex PCR reads, yielding one entry per CDR3 protein. The sample consists of 200,000 or so distinct CDR3 sequences, roughly 31% of them appearing once. The lymph nodes were axillary draining lymph nodes from breast cancer patients. Findings and limits, study-wide: Tumor repertoires ranked between lymph nodes and nontumor tissue in diversity, with V and J gene preferences.

About this clonotype itself: Its antigen is currently unknown. The junction shows a germline mismatch at one end, possibly a read error.

The sequence was obtained from a female donor with breast cancer. Some clones in this sample may be carry-over from other donors' samples. Material: axillary lymph node tissue. The V gene is TRBV20-1, the J gene TRBJ2-3; possible D gene TRBD1, 5 bases. CDR3 protein: CSAGDSSRAGYDTQYF. The DNA of the CDR3 is TGCAGTGCTGGAGATTCCTCCAGGGCTGGATACGATACGCAGTATTTT.